The source of this T cell receptor beta chain is a study of shared clonotypes between healthy human individuals. Germline assignment: CDR1 SNHLY and CDR2 FYNNEI. The CDR3 has 15 amino acids. V shed 6 bases and J 1 base; nucleotides not matched to a gene: 4. Assay execution took place at the deep level. Across several immunoSEQ plates, the genomic DNA of each subset was split evenly. The quantity of DNA used in unsorted PBMC replicate PCRs was 300 ng, corresponding to around 32,000 T cell genomes. Measured with immunoSEQ multiplex PCR; TCRdb has only the in-frame clones, and not every one. The table shows 450,000 to 500,000 clones, with over 70% occurring only once.

Sample: PBMCs. The clonotype originates from a woman in her 40s in good health. Some clones in this sample may be carry-over from other donors' samples. The chain employs TRBV2 and TRBJ2-3, with 10 bases identical to TRBD1. The CDR3 spells CASSLGTGGTDTQYF. CDR3 coding DNA: TGTGCCAGCAGCCTAGGGACAGGGGGCACAGATACGCAGTATTTT.